This T cell receptor (beta chain) emerged from a study of blood T cell repertoires in COVID-19. Background on the study: T cells, B-cell-depleted T cells, or PBMCs supplied cDNA or gDNA.

Germline V CDR1 and CDR2: LGHNA, YNFKEQ. The CDR3 sequence is 17 residues long. The germline V and J ends were trimmed by 3 bases and 0 bases, with 12 bases remaining between them. Authors' data handling: Nucleated cell counts were estimated from reference gene primer amplification. TCRdb's copy holds only in-frame clones and misses some; the assay was immunoSEQ multiplex PCR. That table gives V, J and clone size, and the DNA gave D and trimming. The table shows about 190,000 clones, with 90% occurring only once. Source material: peripheral blood. The clonotype was recovered from a man aged 50 to 59 with acute or convalescent COVID-19. V and J are TRBV4-2 and TRBJ1-6; D unresolved. For the CDR3, the DNA is TGTGCCAGCAGCCAGGTTCCCCCGGGCTCCTATAATTCACCCCTCCACTTT. This sequence encodes CASSQVPPGSYNSPLHF.